Below are 26 T cell receptor beta chains sequenced from a single sample in a study of T-cell reconstitution after alpha-beta-depleted transplantation in children. Preparing the TCRbeta library involved the use of unique molecular identifiers. Using its own MiXCR run on the PCR reads, TCRdb lists one record per CDR3 protein. The sample shows about 98,000 distinct CDR3 sequences, 20% to 30% of them seen only once. The source material was PBMCs, sampled before TCRalphabeta/CD19-depleted stem cell transplant. Every receptor here comes from a boy aged 2-15 years with acute lymphoblastic leukemia, due to receive a stem cell transplant.

This clonotype was counted between two and nine times. V gene TRBV3-1 combines with J gene TRBJ2-7; 7 nucleotides align to TRBD1. V trimming: 1 base; J trimming: 1 base; junction bases outside the gene matches: 1. Germline assignment: CDR1 LGHDT and CDR2 YNNKEL (reference sequence). This CDR3 spans 14 amino acids. The CDR3 reads CASSQGDRSYEQYF. The CDR3 DNA reads as TGTGCCAGCAGCCAAGGGGACAGATCCTACGAGCAGTACTTC.

There are a few counts of this clonotype. The genes are TRBV27 and TRBJ2-3, with a weak D call TRBD2 (5 bases). CDR1 and CDR2 (germline): MNHEY, SMNVEV (reference sequence). There are 16 residues in the CDR3. The V and J ends lost 5 bases and 2 bases respectively, with 17 bases between them. This chain's CDR3 is CASSLDSGRYTDTQYF. CDR3 in DNA: TGTGCCAGCAGTCTCGACTCGGGGAGATACACAGATACGCAGTATTTT.

This chain joins TRBV5-1 and TRBJ2-2, with no clear D. V lost 5 bases and J lost 5, with 10 bases in between. This CDR3 has 13 amino acids. Germline V gives CDR1 SGHRS, CDR2 YFSETQ. The DNA for the CDR3 is TGCGCCAGCAGTGGACCCACGACCGGGGAGCTGTTTTTT. Its protein product is CASSGPTTGELFF.

This clonotype was seen a handful of times. The chain employs TRBV12-3 or TRBV12-4 and TRBJ2-1, with 13 bases matching TRBD2. CDR3 length equals 13 residues. With 5 bases clipped from V and 10 bases from J, the junction kept 2 bases outside the gene matches. The CDR3 DNA is TGTGCCAGCAGTGGGACTAGCGGGATAGAGCAGTTCTTC. Its translation: CASSGTSGIEQFF.

This clonotype came up a few times. The chain recombines TRBV4-1 with TRBJ1-5; 7 bases fit TRBD1. From germline, CDR1 is MGHRA and CDR2 YSYEKL. J gave up 1 base and V 1 base, and 10 bases lay outside the gene matches. This CDR3 spans 18 amino acids. The CDR3: CASSQVVQTGSSNQPQHF. The CDR3 nucleotides read TGCGCCAGCAGCCAAGTCGTTCAGACAGGGTCGAGCAATCAGCCCCAGCATTTT.

The chain is built from TRBV20-1 and TRBJ2-2, with TRBD2 matching over 16 bases. Germline-derived CDR1 and CDR2 are DFQATT and SNEGSKA (reference sequence). The trim removed 6 bases at V and 4 bases at J, leaving 11 bases unmatched. CDR3 length equals 18 residues. The DNA for the CDR3 is TGCAGTGCCATCCCCGGGACTAGCGGGAGGGAATTCACCGGGGAGCTGTTTTTT. It translates to CSAIPGTSGREFTGELFF.

The CDR3 nucleotides read TGCAGCGTTGGGCCAGGGGGCGTCGAGACCCAGTACTTC. Translation: CSVGPGGVETQYF. The chain couples TRBV29-1 to TRBJ2-5; 8 positions agree with TRBD1. The germline V gene encodes CDR1 SQVTM and CDR2 ANQGSEA. The CDR3 has 13 residues. J gave up 5 bases and V 4 bases, and 6 bases lay outside the gene matches.

V gene TRBV20-1 combines with J gene TRBJ2-5; D gene ambiguous. There are 10 residues in the CDR3. Trimming took off 5 bases at V and 2 bases at J, with 3 bases between the two ends. In germline, CDR1 is DFQATT, CDR2 SNEGSKA (reference sequence). The CDR3 DNA reads TGCAGTGCTTCGCAAGAGACCCAGTACTTC. This translates into CSASQETQYF.

Details on this clonotype: This may be a read error, as it is one base from a much larger clone. This chain connects TRBV3-1 to TRBJ2-3; perhaps TRBD2 as D (6 bases). V lost 11 bases and J lost 7, with 19 bases in between. The CDR3 sequence is 13 residues long. Looked up from germline, CDR1 is LGHDT and CDR2 is YNNKEL (reference sequence). The DNA of the CDR3 is TGTGCCTGCACTAGCAGAGGTCTACATACGCAGTATTTT. It yields the protein CACTSRGLHTQYF.

The chain employs TRBV12-3 or TRBV12-4 and TRBJ2-1; no firm D call. The V and J ends lost 6 bases and 3 bases respectively, with 18 bases between them. The CDR3 is 16 residues long. The CDR3 is CASSRNFPAGYNEQFF. The DNA for the CDR3 is TGTGCCAGCAGCAGAAATTTCCCGGCAGGCTACAATGAGCAGTTCTTC.

This chain joins TRBV20-1 and TRBJ1-2, with a tentative D call TRBD1 (6 bases). The germline CDR1 and CDR2 sequences are DFQATT and SNEGSKA (reference sequence). The CDR3 sequence is 19 residues long. Deletions cut 0 bases from V and 4 bases from J, with 27 bases between. This chain's CDR3 is CSARDSGTSSGSFTYGYTF. The CDR3 bases are TGCAGTGCTAGAGATTCGGGGACATCATCGGGATCTTTTACCTATGGCTACACCTTC.

This clonotype was detected only a few times. The rearrangement links TRBV28 to TRBJ1-3, with 12 bases lining up with TRBD1. This CDR3 is 18 amino acids long. Germline V CDR1 and CDR2: MDHEN, SYDVKM. J lost 5 bases, V lost 7 bases, and 15 bases had no gene match. The CDR3 reads CASTEGGGQGAFRNTIYF. The CDR3 DNA reads TGTGCCAGCACTGAAGGGGGGGGACAGGGGGCTTTCAGAAACACCATATATTTT. Looking up the rest from reference TRBV28 and TRBJ1-3 gives the full variable domain: DVKVTQSSRYLVKRTGEKVFLECVQDMDHENMFWYRQDPGLGLRLIYFSYDVKMKEKGDIPEGYSVSREKKERFSLILESASTNQTSMYLCASTEGGGQGAFRNTIYFGEGSWLTVV.

This chain links TRBV5-1 with TRBJ1-2; D gene uncertain. Germline V gene lookup returns CDR1 SGHRS and CDR2 YFSETQ. V was shortened by 0 bases and J by 0 bases, with 3 bases between the two germline ends. CDR3 size: 13 residues. CDR3 sequence: CASSLDPNYGYTF. Here the CDR3 DNA reads TGCGCCAGCAGCTTGGACCCTAACTATGGCTACACCTTC. The whole variable domain, filled in from reference TRBV5-1 and TRBJ1-2, reads KAGVTQTPRYLIKTRGQQVTLSCSPISGHRSVSWYQQTPGQGLQFLFEYFSETQRNKGNFPGRFSGRQFSNSRSEMNVSTLELGDSALYLCASSLDPNYGYTFGSGTRLTVV.

The chain uses TRBV20-1 and TRBJ2-4, with D maybe TRBD2 (6 bases). The CDR3 has 15 residues. The ends were cut back, 6 bases at V and 8 bases at J, with 23 bases in the middle. Germline V gene data show CDR1 as DFQATT and CDR2 as SNEGSKA (reference sequence). As DNA, the CDR3 is TGCAGTGCCCAGGATAGCGGAGGGGCCTCATACATTCAGTACTTC. Translating gives CSAQDSGGASYIQYF.

This clonotype was recorded a few times. The chain links TRBV20-1 to TRBJ2-5; possible D gene TRBD2, 5 bases. CDR3 length: 15 residues. Germline CDR1 DFQATT, CDR2 SNEGSKA (reference sequence). The V gene lost 5 bases and the J gene lost 2 bases, with 18 bases spanning the gap. The DNA for the CDR3 is TGCAGTGCTCGCTCAAAGCGGAGGCTACAAGAGACCCAGTACTTC. Its translation is CSARSKRRLQETQYF.

As concerns this clonotype: Since a much larger clone is just one base distant, this may be a read error. The DNA of the CDR3 is TGTGCCAGCAGTGACTCGACTAGCGGAGAAGAGACCCAGAACTTC. Translated: CASSDSTSGEETQNF. This chain links TRBV6-4 with TRBJ2-5, with TRBD2 matching over 9 bases. CDR1 MRHNA and CDR2 SNTAGT come from the germline V gene. The CDR3 consists of 15 residues.

The rearrangement uses TRBV11-1 and TRBJ2-1; TRBD2 aligns across 8 bases. In germline, CDR1 is SGHAT, CDR2 FQDESV (reference sequence). V lost 5 bases, J lost 2 bases, and 11 bases stayed unmatched. This CDR3 is 17 amino acids long. This CDR3 is CASSRTAGTRPYNEQFF. CDR3 coding DNA: TGTGCCAGCAGCCGGACAGCCGGGACTAGACCCTACAATGAGCAGTTCTTC. Full variable domain (rest looked up from reference TRBV11-1 and TRBJ2-1): EAEVAQSPRYKITEKSQAVAFWCDPISGHATLYWYRQILGQGPELLVQFQDESVVDDSQLPKDRFSAERLKGVDSTLKIQPAELGDSAMYLCASSRTAGTRPYNEQFFGPGTRLTVL.

This clonotype was observed a few times. The chain couples TRBV12-3 or TRBV12-4 to TRBJ1-5; D is ambiguous. Deletions cut 3 bases from V and 2 bases from J, with 5 bases between. The CDR3 runs 13 residues. The CDR3, as DNA: TGTGCCAGCAGTTTCGGGGGCAATCAGCCCCAGCATTTT. It specifies CASSFGGNQPQHF.

The CDR3 nucleotides read TGCAGTGCTAGAGAAGGCGGGAGGGCAGATACGCAGTATTTT. Translating gives CSAREGGRADTQYF. The chain has TRBV20-1 and TRBJ2-3, with TRBD2 matching 9 bases. V was clipped by 0 bases and J by 4 bases; unmatched bases: 2. CDR1 DFQATT and CDR2 SNEGSKA come from the germline V gene (reference sequence). The CDR3 has 14 amino acids.

There are a few counts of this clonotype. The CDR3: CASSYAGSYEQYF. CDR3 DNA sequence: TGTGCCAGCAGTTATGCAGGGAGCTACGAGCAGTACTTC. The rearrangement links TRBV27 to TRBJ2-7; D is tentatively TRBD1 or TRBD2 (5 bases each). The CDR3 is 13 residues long. CDR1 is MNHEY and CDR2 is SMNVEV in the germline V gene (reference sequence). With 4 bases removed from V and 3 bases from J, the gap between germline ends came to 10 bases.

V is TRBV15 and J is TRBJ2-7; 11 nucleotides line up with TRBD2. The CDR3 is 17 residues long. The junction had 12 bases not matched to a gene; V was cut back by 2 bases and J by 6 bases. Germline-derived CDR1 and CDR2 are LNHNV and YYDKDF (reference sequence). The CDR3 DNA reads TGTGCCACCAGCAGAAAGGGTCCAACTAGCGGGAGCGCCGAGCAGTACTTC. This codes for CATSRKGPTSGSAEQYF.

A remark on this clonotype: A junction end diverges from the germline sequence, so it may reflect a read error. V usage is TRBV7-6 and J usage is TRBJ2-5, with TRBD2 as a possible D gene (6 bases). This CDR3 region has 15 residues. Germline assignment: CDR1 SGHVS and CDR2 FNYEAQ. The CDR3 DNA follows: TGTGCCACCAGCTTAGGACTATCGTACCAAGAGACCCAGTACTTC. Amino acids: CATSLGLSYQETQYF.

The rearrangement links TRBV19 to TRBJ1-5; D remains unclear. The V gene lost 7 bases and the J gene lost 2 bases, with 15 bases spanning the gap. The CDR3 is 15 amino acids. Germline CDR1 and CDR2: LNHDA and SQIVND (reference sequence). CDR3 region: CASNPRRPRNQPQHF. Written as DNA, the CDR3 is TGTGCCAGTAATCCTCGAAGACCCCGCAATCAGCCCCAGCATTTT.

The chain couples TRBV15 to TRBJ1-2; the D gene is possibly TRBD1 (5 bases). CDR3 size: 13 residues. Trimming stripped 0 bases from V and 7 bases from J, with 9 bases between. Germline CDR1 reads LNHNV; CDR2 reads YYDKDF (reference sequence). CDR3 DNA sequence: TGTGCCACCAGCAGAGAGAGGGACGGTGGCTACACCTTC. This gives the protein CATSRERDGGYTF.

This clonotype has only a few counts. The chain carries TRBV5-5 and TRBJ2-1, with 8 bases identical to TRBD1. V was pared by 3 bases and J by 6 bases, with 11 bases of the junction left unmatched. Germline CDR1 is SGHKS and CDR2 is YYEKEE (reference sequence). The CDR3 sequence is 16 residues long. DNA of the CDR3: TGTGCCAGCAGCTCCCGTCCCCAGGGGGCGATCAATGAGCAGTTCTTC. Its translation: CASSSRPQGAINEQFF.

This clonotype was counted many times. The chain is built from TRBV7-2 and TRBJ1-6; no reliable D call. The CDR3 is made up of 12 amino acids. Trimming pared 3 bases from V and 9 bases from J, leaving 6 bases between. Germline V gene lookup returns CDR1 SGHTA and CDR2 FQGNSA. The CDR3 bases are TGTGCCAGCAGCTTCCCGGGTTCACCCCTCCACTTT. Amino acids: CASSFPGSPLHF.